The 32 T cell receptor beta chains listed next were all sequenced from one sample in a study of radiation and T cells in renal cell carcinoma. Time point indicated: baseline pretreatment blood. The treatment: 15 Gy SBRT to primary tumor, nephrectomy 4 weeks later. The repertoire was sequenced with immunoSEQ multiplex PCR; TCRdb's copy has only in-frame clones and lacks some. The sample lists approximately 120,000 clones, about four fifths occurring once. The sample consisted of blood, taken from a patient whose treatment included radiotherapy and nephrectomy. Receptors were obtained from a woman in her sixties or seventies with renal cell carcinoma.

The gene calls are TRBV6-5 and TRBJ2-5; the match to TRBD2 covers 8 bases. V trimming: 6 bases; J trimming: 4 bases; junction bases outside the gene matches: 1. Germline V gives CDR1 MNHEY, CDR2 SVGAGI. There are 12 residues in the CDR3. The CDR3 loop reads CASRTSVETQYF. Written as DNA, the CDR3 is TGTGCCAGCAGGACTAGCGTAGAGACCCAGTACTTC.

The chain is built from TRBV29-1 and TRBJ2-2; D is perhaps TRBD1 (6 bases). The ends were cut back, 6 bases at V and 4 bases at J, with 9 bases in the middle. The CDR3 runs 12 residues. Per the germline V gene, CDR1 is SQVTM and CDR2 is ANQGSEA. CDR3 in DNA: TGCAGCGTCAAGGGGGTCACCGGGGAGCTGTTTTTT. Translating gives CSVKGVTGELFF.

In its sample, this clone was seen many times. V gene TRBV28 combines with J gene TRBJ1-5; unclear D gene. The germline V gene encodes CDR1 MDHEN and CDR2 SYDVKM. Trimming took off 2 bases at V and 6 bases at J, with 11 bases between the two ends. This CDR3 spans 14 amino acids. CDR3 sequence (DNA): TGTGCCAGCAGTTTAGTGGTAGGAGGTCAGCCCCAGCATTTT. This encodes CASSLVVGGQPQHF.

This chain links TRBV6-5 with TRBJ1-4; D unclear. Germline-derived CDR1 and CDR2 are MNHEY and SVGAGI. The CDR3 is 14 amino acids. Trimming cost V 2 bases and J 7 bases, with 11 bases left between them. CDR3 nucleotide sequence: TGTGCCAGCAGTTACGGTGGACCGGGTGAAAAACTGTTTTTT. It encodes CASSYGGPGEKLFF.

V is TRBV9 and J is TRBJ1-2, with 10 bases identical to TRBD1. This CDR3 has 13 residues. V was pared by 3 bases and J by 6 bases, with 2 bases of the junction left unmatched. Germline values: CDR1 SGDLS, CDR2 YYNGEE. DNA for the CDR3: TGTGCCAGCAGCGCCGGGACAGGGGATGGCTACACCTTC. Translated: CASSAGTGDGYTF.

The chain is built from TRBV19 and TRBJ2-2, with 9 bases lining up with TRBD2. The CDR3 spans 14 residues. The junction had 6 bases not matched to a gene; V was cut back by 8 bases and J by 5 bases. The germline V gene encodes CDR1 LNHDA and CDR2 SQIVND (reference sequence). The CDR3 sequence: CASDTSGQTGELFF. The CDR3 nucleotides read TGTGCCAGTGATACTAGCGGGCAAACCGGGGAGCTGTTTTTT. The whole variable domain, remainder taken from reference TRBV19 and TRBJ2-2, is DGGITQSPKYLFRKEGQNVTLSCEQNLNHDAMYWYRQDPGQGLRLIYYSQIVNDFQKGDIAEGYSVSREKKESFPLTVTSAQKNPTAFYLCASDTSGQTGELFFGEGSRLTVL.

This clone was detected a few times. The V and J genes are TRBV11-2 and TRBJ1-2, with a weak D call TRBD1 (6 bases). Germline lookup yields CDR1 SGHAT and CDR2 FQNNGV. This CDR3 spans 16 amino acids. The V end was cut by 1 base, the J end by 3 bases, with 15 bases between. The CDR3 bases are TGTGCCAGCAGCTTAGTGGACAAAACAGGGTACTATGGCTACACCTTC. Protein: CASSLVDKTGYYGYTF.

To note about this clone: One end of the junction fails to match germline, which may point to a read error. The chain links TRBV7-7 to TRBJ2-5; TRBD2 might be the D (5 bases). The germline CDR1 and CDR2 sequences are SSHAT and FNYEAQ (reference sequence). This CDR3 comprises 15 residues. CDR3 nucleotides: TGTGCTAGCAGCCCGAGGGCGCTACTACAAGAGACCCAGTACTTC. It encodes CASSPRALLQETQYF.

The chain carries TRBV5-1 and TRBJ2-5; 8 bases map to TRBD1. Per the germline V gene, CDR1 is SGHRS and CDR2 is YFSETQ. This CDR3 contains 14 residues. The J segment lost 5 bases and the V segment lost 2 bases, leaving 5 bases of the junction unmatched. The CDR3 coding sequence is TGCGCCAGCAGCTTCGACAGGGGTGATGAGACCCAGTACTTC. It specifies CASSFDRGDETQYF.

The V and J genes are TRBV9 and TRBJ2-3; D not resolved. V dropped 1 base and J dropped 4 bases, with 4 bases sitting between them. CDR3 length: 12 residues. Germline V gene sequence: CDR1 SGDLS, CDR2 YYNGEE. CDR3 region: CASSVYSDTQYF. In nucleotides, the CDR3 is TGTGCCAGCAGCGTATACTCAGATACGCAGTATTTT.

V is TRBV7-2 and J is TRBJ2-7; no clear D. The V end was cut by 4 bases, the J end by 2 bases, with 12 bases between. This CDR3 has 14 residues. The germline V gene encodes CDR1 SGHTA and CDR2 FQGNSA. The DNA for the CDR3 is TGTGCCAGCAGCTATCGTGACGGACCCTACGAGCAGTACTTC. Protein: CASSYRDGPYEQYF.

This chain uses TRBV5-6 with TRBJ1-5; D is uncertain. From germline, CDR1 is SGHDT and CDR2 YYEEEE. The V and J ends lost 0 bases and 6 bases respectively, with 10 bases between them. CDR3 length: 14 residues. The CDR3 region has the DNA TGTGCCAGCAGCTTGGGATTCGCCGGTCAGCCCCAGCATTTT. Translated: CASSLGFAGQPQHF.

This chain joins TRBV6-5 and TRBJ1-1; 7 bases are a match to TRBD1. V was pared by 2 bases and J by 1 base, with 7 bases of the junction left unmatched. Germline V gene sequence: CDR1 MNHEY, CDR2 SVGAGI. The CDR3 is made up of 16 amino acids. The CDR3 loop is CASSYLPGQRNTEAFF. The CDR3 DNA sequence: TGTGCCAGCAGTTACCTCCCGGGACAGAGGAACACTGAAGCTTTCTTT.

The chain has TRBV6-1 and TRBJ2-6; D remains ambiguous. This CDR3 region has 13 residues. The V gene lost 6 bases and the J gene lost 4 bases, with 7 bases spanning the gap. Per germline, CDR1 MNHNS and CDR2 SASEGT. The CDR3 reads CASRPSGANVLTF. The CDR3 region has the DNA TGTGCCAGCAGACCCTCGGGGGCCAACGTCCTGACTTTC.

The table lists this clone with a few counts. CDR3 in amino acids: CAWSRDRPYGYTF. In DNA form, the CDR3 reads TGTGCCTGGAGTCGGGACAGGCCGTATGGCTACACCTTC. The rearrangement links TRBV30 to TRBJ1-2; TRBD1 matches at 8 bases. The germline CDR1 and CDR2 sequences are GTSNPN and SVGIG (reference sequence). J gave up 5 bases and V 2 bases, and 4 bases lay outside the gene matches. CDR3 length: 13 amino acids.

The chain links TRBV10-1 to TRBJ1-5, with D unclear. The V and J ends lost 8 bases and 0 bases respectively, with 14 bases between them. CDR1 WNHNN and CDR2 SYGVQD come from the germline V gene (reference sequence). The length of the CDR3 is 15 residues. The DNA of the CDR3 is TGCGCCAGCGGAGGACCCGATTATAGCAATCAGCCCCAGCATTTT. Translating it yields CASGGPDYSNQPQHF.

The sample holds one count of this clone. The chain uses TRBV7-9 and TRBJ2-3; D is unclear. Germline-derived CDR1 and CDR2 are SEHNR and FQNEAQ (reference sequence). V was clipped by 6 bases and J by 3 bases, with 4 bases between them. The CDR3 has 11 residues. The chain's CDR3 is CASSYTDTQYF. The CDR3 region has the DNA TGTGCCAGCAGTTATACAGATACGCAGTATTTT.

The chain has TRBV6-5 and TRBJ1-6, with D unclear. This CDR3 has 14 residues. Germline V lookup: CDR1 MNHEY, CDR2 SVGAGI. Deletions cut 5 bases from V and 10 bases from J, with 15 bases between. Here the CDR3 DNA reads TGTGCCAGCAGTCGCGACGGACTACTATCACCCCTCCACTTT. This translates into CASSRDGLLSPLHF.

The V call is TRBV11-2, the J call TRBJ2-7, with D possibly being TRBD1 (6 bases). This CDR3 is built from 13 residues. V was clipped by 1 base and J by 4 bases, with 8 bases between them. CDR1 SGHAT and CDR2 FQNNGV come from the germline V gene. Written as DNA, the CDR3 is TGTGCCAGCAGCTTAGGTAGGGGGTACGAGCAGTACTTC. Amino acid sequence: CASSLGRGYEQYF.

This clone came up a few times. This sequence joins TRBV28 and TRBJ1-1; D is undetermined. Trimming removed 4 bases at V and 1 base at J, with 10 bases between. This CDR3 has 14 residues. Germline V gene sequence: CDR1 MDHEN, CDR2 SYDVKM. Written as DNA, the CDR3 is TGTGCCAGCAGTTCGCCCGGGAGGAACACTGAAGCTTTCTTT. It specifies CASSSPGRNTEAFF.

This clone came up once. The chain carries TRBV5-4 and TRBJ1-4, with D hard to call. The germline V gene has CDR1 SGHNT and CDR2 YYREEE (reference sequence). V lost 1 base and J lost 0, with 10 bases in between. This CDR3 is built from 16 residues. The CDR3 protein is CASSLTGNPTNEKLFF. The CDR3 nucleotides read TGTGCCAGCAGCTTGACCGGTAATCCAACTAATGAAAAACTGTTTTTT.

Details on this clone: At one end the junction does not follow the germline gene, possibly because of a read error. CDR3 residues: CASSLAVDSYEQYF. CDR3 DNA: TGTGCTAGCAGCTTAGCTGTCGACTCCTACGAGCAGTACTTC. V and J are TRBV7-7 and TRBJ2-7; no firm D call. This CDR3 comprises 14 residues. Germline assignment: CDR1 SSHAT and CDR2 FNYEAQ (reference sequence).

CDR3 amino acids: CASSSTEGSRTYNEQFF. In DNA, the CDR3 is TGTGCCAGCAGCTCGACTGAGGGCTCCCGTACTTACAATGAGCAGTTCTTC. The chain carries TRBV5-4 and TRBJ2-1, with D maybe TRBD2 (5 bases). The germline V and J ends were trimmed by 3 bases and 4 bases, with 20 bases remaining between them. This CDR3 has 17 residues. Germline CDR1 reads SGHNT; CDR2 reads YYREEE (reference sequence).

The chain is built from TRBV27 and TRBJ1-1; 7 nucleotides align to TRBD1. The CDR3 totals 14 residues. V dropped 4 bases and J dropped 0; count of bases not matched to a gene: 2. Germline CDR1 is MNHEY and CDR2 is SMNVEV (reference sequence). CDR3: CASSSTGMNTEAFF. CDR3 sequence (DNA): TGTGCCAGCAGTTCGACAGGGATGAACACTGAAGCTTTCTTT.

This clone occurred once. The chain recombines TRBV6-1 with TRBJ1-4, with a tentative D call TRBD1 (5 bases). From germline, CDR1 is MNHNS and CDR2 SASEGT. V was pared by 5 bases and J by 4 bases, with 11 bases between. There are 14 residues in the CDR3. The CDR3 sequence is CASSTGRSNEKLFF. The DNA of the CDR3 is TGTGCCAGCAGTACAGGACGGAGTAATGAAAAACTGTTTTTT.

This clone showed up just once. J is TRBJ1-3 and V is TRBV5-6; a weak D match, TRBD1 (5 bases). Trimming took 0 bases from V and 4 from J, leaving 11 bases between them. CDR3 length equals 15 residues. Per the germline V gene, CDR1 is SGHDT and CDR2 is YYEEEE. CDR3 amino acids: CASSLAVNRGNTIYF. The CDR3 DNA sequence: TGTGCCAGCAGCTTGGCCGTAAACAGGGGAAACACCATATATTTT. The variable domain in full, completed from reference TRBV5-6 and TRBJ1-3, reads DAGVTQSPTHLIKTRGQQVTLRCSPKSGHDTVSWYQQALGQGPQFIFQYYEEEERQRGNFPDRFSGHQFPNYSSELNVNALLLGDSALYLCASSLAVNRGNTIYFGEGSWLTVV.

The CDR3 protein is CASSSATGSSGANVLTF. In nucleotides, the CDR3 is TGTGCCAGCAGCTCGGCTACAGGGTCCTCTGGGGCCAACGTCCTGACTTTC. The V call is TRBV7-3, the J call TRBJ2-6; the D gene is possibly TRBD1 (6 bases). This CDR3 has 17 amino acids. Trimming cost V 4 bases and J 0 bases, with 13 bases left between them. CDR1 is SGHTA and CDR2 is FQGTGA in the germline V gene.

The chain links TRBV1 to TRBJ1-2. TRBV1 is reported as a pseudogene. The CDR3 totals 15 residues. The CDR3, as DNA: TGCACCAGCAGCCGAAACCGGGACGCCGATAGCGGCTACACCTTC. It is translated as CTSSRNRDADSGYTF.

V gene TRBV19 combines with J gene TRBJ1-4, with D unclear. V gave up 0 bases and J gave up 0 bases, with 5 bases separating them. The CDR3 runs 15 residues. Looked up from germline, CDR1 is LNHDA and CDR2 is SQIVND (reference sequence). Here the CDR3 reads CASSIEATTNEKLFF. CDR3 nucleotides: TGTGCCAGTAGTATAGAGGCAACAACTAATGAAAAACTGTTTTTT.

This sequence joins TRBV7-9 and TRBJ2-3; the D call may be TRBD1 or TRBD2 (5 bases each). CDR1 and CDR2 from the germline V gene are SEHNR and FQNEAQ (reference sequence). This CDR3 contains 14 residues. The germline V and J ends were trimmed by 5 bases and 3 bases, with 12 bases remaining between them. Written as DNA, the CDR3 is TGTGCCAGCAGCGAGGGGCTAGCAACAGATACGCAGTATTTT. Translated, it gives CASSEGLATDTQYF.

V is TRBV25-1 and J is TRBJ2-1; TRBD2 might be the D (6 bases). V lost 6 bases, J lost 2 bases, and 8 bases lay in between. The CDR3 runs 13 residues. Germline V gene data show CDR1 as MGHDK and CDR2 as SYGVNS. In DNA form, the CDR3 reads TGTGCCAGCAGGCCGGGGGCCTACAATGAGCAGTTCTTC. Translation gives CASRPGAYNEQFF.

This clone was detected ten times or more. This CDR3 is also generated by other DNA sequences in the sample. The V gene is TRBV5-6, the J gene TRBJ1-1; D gene ambiguous. The germline V and J ends were trimmed by 2 bases and 3 bases, with 8 bases remaining between them. Germline CDR1 reads SGHDT; CDR2 reads YYEEEE. CDR3 size: 13 residues. For the CDR3, the DNA is TGTGCCAGCAGCTTAGGCGTCGACACTGAAGCTTTCTTT. It specifies CASSLGVDTEAFF.